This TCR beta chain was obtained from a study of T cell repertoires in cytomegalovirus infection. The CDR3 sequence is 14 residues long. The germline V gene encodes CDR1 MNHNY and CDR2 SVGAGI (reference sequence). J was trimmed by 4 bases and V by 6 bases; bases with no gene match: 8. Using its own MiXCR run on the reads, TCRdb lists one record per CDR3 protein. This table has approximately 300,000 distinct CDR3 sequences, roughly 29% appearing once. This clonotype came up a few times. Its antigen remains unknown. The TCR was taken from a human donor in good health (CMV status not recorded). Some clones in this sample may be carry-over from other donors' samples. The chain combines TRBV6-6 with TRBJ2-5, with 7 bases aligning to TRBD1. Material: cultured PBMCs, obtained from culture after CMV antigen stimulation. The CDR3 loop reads CASRVSDRAETQYF. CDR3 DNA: TGTGCCAGCAGGGTTTCAGACAGGGCAGAGACCCAGTACTTC.